The present T cell receptor beta chain was sequenced within a study of blood T cell repertoires in COVID-19. Background on the study: T cells, B-cell-depleted T cells, or PBMCs supplied cDNA or gDNA.

In this sample, this clone turned up once. In the study's own analysis: Cell counts per sample came from amplifying reference gene primers. Repertoires were generated with immunoSEQ multiplex PCR, while TCRdb's copy carries only in-frame clones and drops some. That table gives V, J and clone size, and the DNA gave D and trimming. The sample has around 35,000 clones, roughly 89% seen once. This CDR3 has 15 amino acids. In germline, CDR1 is SGHDT, CDR2 YYEEEE. The V and J ends lost 0 bases and 2 bases respectively, with 6 bases between them. The specimen was peripheral blood. This clonotype was obtained from a human donor in a cohort sampled during active COVID-19. J is TRBJ2-6 and V is TRBV5-6, with D unclear. The CDR3 protein is CASSLVVAGANVLTF. Written as DNA, the CDR3 is TGTGCCAGCAGCTTGGTGGTAGCTGGGGCCAACGTCCTGACTTTC.